This T cell receptor beta chain derives from a study of shared clonotypes between healthy human individuals. The overall study: The study enrolled two women and a few men aged 18 to 49.

The CDR3 runs to 17 residues. V lost 0 bases and J lost 7; bases outside the gene matches: 12. CDR1 is SGDLS and CDR2 is YYNGEE in the germline V gene. Among the unsorted PBMC samples, replicate PCRs used about 300 ng DNA, 25,000 to 35,000 T cell genomes. TCRdb keeps only in-frame clones here, not all; method: immunoSEQ multiplex PCR. The table includes approximately 510,000 clones, 70% to 80% detected once. Donors, healthy HIV-negative adults, lacked recent acute infections or vaccinations. When samples were unsorted, 75 million to 95 million PBMCs were used for genomic DNA. Specimen: PBMCs. The clonotype originates from a woman aged 40 to 55 in good health. Some clones in this sample may be carry-over from other donors' samples. This chain connects TRBV9 to TRBJ2-3, with 9 nucleotides matching TRBD2. The CDR3 nucleotides read TGTGCCAGCAGCGTAGCTGATCGACTAGCGGTCCCCAATACGCAGTATTTT. Protein product: CASSVADRLAVPNTQYF.